This TCR beta chain derives from a study of blood T cell repertoires in COVID-19. As for the study in general: COVID-19 samples collected from the United States, Italy and Spain covered acute and convalescent phases.

Profiling relied on immunoSEQ multiplex PCR, and the TCRdb table lists in-frame clones only, not all of them. The repertoire holds about 89,000 clones, about 80% seen once, with almost 50% in the top ten. The V gene's germline CDR1 is SGHRS and CDR2 YFSETQ. This CDR3 region has 15 residues. The V segment lost 3 bases and the J segment 3 bases; nucleotides outside the gene matches: 3. The sequence derives from a human donor in a cohort sampled during active COVID-19. The sample was peripheral blood. The rearrangement uses TRBV5-1 and TRBJ2-3; TRBD1 aligns across 11 bases. CDR3 DNA: TGCGCCAGCAGCTCCGGGACAGGGGGGACAGATACGCAGTATTTT. It translates to CASSSGTGGTDTQYF.